These 8 T cell receptor beta chains share one sample of origin, sequenced in a study of chemoradiotherapy in HPV16-positive cancers. Measured with immunoSEQ multiplex PCR; TCRdb has only the in-frame clones, and not every one. The table shows some 9,300 clones, with roughly 82% occurring only once. This specimen was blood, taken from a patient who underwent chemoradiotherapy. These receptors all come from a human donor with HPV-associated anogenital cancer.

The gene calls are TRBV30 and TRBJ1-5, with D tentatively TRBD1 (5 bases). The CDR3 is 13 residues long. Germline CDR1 reads GTSNPN; CDR2 reads SVGIG (reference sequence). Trimming left V 3 bases short and J 6 bases short, with 12 bases between. The CDR3 nucleotides are TGTGCCTGGAGCGGGGGGGTAACTCAGCCCCAGCATTTT. This translates into CAWSGGVTQPQHF.

J is TRBJ1-2 and V is TRBV6-5; D not resolved. Trimming removed 7 bases from V and 8 bases from J, with 14 bases in between. Germline V gene lookup returns CDR1 MNHEY and CDR2 SVGAGI. This CDR3 is built from 12 residues. CDR3 sequence reads: CASTSTTGGYTF. The CDR3 DNA reads TGTGCCAGCACCTCGACGACGGGAGGCTACACCTTC.

The chain combines TRBV4-2 with TRBJ1-4; the D is unclear. V was trimmed by 1 base and J by 6 bases, leaving 12 bases between them. This CDR3 region has 15 residues. Germline values: CDR1 LGHNA, CDR2 YNFKEQ. CDR3 in DNA: TGTGCCAGCAGCCAAGTGTCTGGAGACTATGAAAAACTGTTTTTT. It translates to CASSQVSGDYEKLFF.

The CDR3 sequence is CASSLAARGQGFSYGYTF. The CDR3 nucleotides are TGCGCCAGCAGCTTGGCCGCCAGGGGACAGGGTTTCAGCTATGGCTACACCTTC. The chain links TRBV5-1 to TRBJ1-2; 9 bases agree with TRBD1. The ends lost 0 bases at V and 4 bases at J; junction bases unmatched: 13. CDR3 length: 18 residues. Germline V lookup: CDR1 SGHRS, CDR2 YFSETQ.

This clone was picked up one time. The chain couples TRBV27 to TRBJ2-3, with D perhaps TRBD1 (6 bases). The V and J ends lost 5 bases and 5 bases respectively, with 11 bases between them. Germline V gene data show CDR1 as MNHEY and CDR2 as SMNVEV (reference sequence). This CDR3 is built from 13 residues. CDR3 nucleotides: TGTGCCAGCAGTCAGACAGGAGGAGATACGCAGTATTTT. Protein product: CASSQTGGDTQYF.

The V call is TRBV19, the J call TRBJ1-2, with 10 bases identical to TRBD1. The CDR3 runs 18 residues. The germline gives CDR1 LNHDA, CDR2 SQIVND (reference sequence). The ends lost 0 bases at V and 4 bases at J; junction bases unmatched: 11. CDR3 in DNA: TGTGCCAGTAGTATAGACCGGGACAGGGGCATCGTTGGCTATGGCTACACCTTC. It specifies CASSIDRDRGIVGYGYTF.

The genes are TRBV30 and TRBJ2-5; 12 nucleotides agree with TRBD2. The length of the CDR3 is 15 residues. Germline assignment: CDR1 GTSNPN and CDR2 SVGIG (reference sequence). The ends lost 5 bases at V and 4 bases at J; junction bases unmatched: 8. CDR3 nucleotides: TGTGCCTGGCTAGCGGGAGGGAACGGGGGAGAGACCCAGTACTTC. Translated, it gives CAWLAGGNGGETQYF. Full variable domain (missing parts from reference TRBV30 and TRBJ2-5): SQTIHQWPATLVQPVGSPLSLECTVEGTSNPNLYWYRQAAGRGLQLLFYSVGIGQISSEVPQNLSASRPQDRQFILSSKKLLLSDSGFYLCAWLAGGNGGETQYFGPGTRLLVL.

The genes are TRBV6-5 and TRBJ1-6; D is possibly TRBD1 (5 bases). The CDR3 loop spans 14 amino acids. Trimming stripped 6 bases from V and 7 bases from J, with 13 bases between. The germline V gene encodes CDR1 MNHEY and CDR2 SVGAGI. The CDR3 sequence is CASSPGPRNSPLHF. In nucleotides, the CDR3 is TGTGCCAGCAGCCCAGGGCCCCGCAATTCACCCCTCCACTTT.